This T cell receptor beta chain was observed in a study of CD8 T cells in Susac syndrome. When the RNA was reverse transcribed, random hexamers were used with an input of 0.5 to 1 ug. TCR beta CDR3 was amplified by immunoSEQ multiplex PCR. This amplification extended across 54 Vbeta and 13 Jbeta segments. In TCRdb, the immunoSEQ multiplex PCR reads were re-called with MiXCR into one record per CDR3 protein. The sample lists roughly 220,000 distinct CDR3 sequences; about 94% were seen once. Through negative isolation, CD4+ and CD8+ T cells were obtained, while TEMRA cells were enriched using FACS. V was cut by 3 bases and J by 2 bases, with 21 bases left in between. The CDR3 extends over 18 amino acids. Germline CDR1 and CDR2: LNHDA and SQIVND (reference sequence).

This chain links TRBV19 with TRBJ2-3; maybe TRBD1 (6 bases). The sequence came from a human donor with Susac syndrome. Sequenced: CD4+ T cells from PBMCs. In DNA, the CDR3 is TGTGCCAGTAGTATTAGGAAGGGGGATCCGACCTTCACAGATACGCAGTATTTT. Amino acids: CASSIRKGDPTFTDTQYF.